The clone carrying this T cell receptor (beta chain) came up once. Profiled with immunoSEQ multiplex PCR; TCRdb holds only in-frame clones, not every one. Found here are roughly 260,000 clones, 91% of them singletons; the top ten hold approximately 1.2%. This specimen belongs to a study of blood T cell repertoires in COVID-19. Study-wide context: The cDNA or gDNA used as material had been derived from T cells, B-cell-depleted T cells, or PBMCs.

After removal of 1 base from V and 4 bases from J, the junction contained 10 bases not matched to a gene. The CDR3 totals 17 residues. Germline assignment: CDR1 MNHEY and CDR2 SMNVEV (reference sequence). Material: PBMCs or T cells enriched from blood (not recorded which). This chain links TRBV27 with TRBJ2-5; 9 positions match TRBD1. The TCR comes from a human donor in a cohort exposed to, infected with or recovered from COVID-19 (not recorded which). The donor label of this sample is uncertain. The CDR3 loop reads CASSLYGRDRAVETQYF. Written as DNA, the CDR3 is TGTGCCAGCAGTTTATATGGCCGGGACAGGGCCGTAGAGACCCAGTACTTC.